This T cell receptor beta chain was sequenced during a study of shared clonotypes between healthy human individuals. Study information: Serving as donors were two women and a few men, whose ages spanned 18 to 49. Overall study findings and caveats: Investigators collected only blood, and repertoires in tissues likely differ. Among the subsets, naive ones generally showed larger estimated richness than memory ones.

The test was conducted at deep level. Assay used: immunoSEQ multiplex PCR; TCRdb lists only in-frame clones, some missing. The data contain about 580,000 clones, roughly 98% of them singletons. Points on this clone: The antigen is unknown.

Terminally differentiated effector memory CD45RA+ cells were excluded from the naive CD8 cells, which were CD45RO-negative and positively selected for CCR7. This CDR3 is built from 13 residues. V dropped 7 bases and J dropped 4 bases, with 10 bases sitting between them. Per germline, CDR1 MDHEN and CDR2 SYDVKM. Sequenced material: naive CD8+ T cells sorted from blood. The chain links TRBV28 to TRBJ1-4; D is unclear. The TCR was taken from a man aged 25-45 years in good health. The CDR3 nucleotides read TGTGCCAGCATGCTCGCGGGTAATGAAAAACTGTTTTTT. It yields the protein CASMLAGNEKLFF.